This TCR beta chain was obtained from a study of T cells after yellow fever vaccination. Per germline, CDR1 SGHRS and CDR2 YFSETQ. V gave up 1 base and J gave up 5 bases, with 18 bases separating them. The length of the CDR3 is 16 residues. Ten or more counts support this clonotype. What it recognizes is unknown. General study points: A weaker secondary response peaked on day 5, the primary on day 15. At 95% to 98% for CD4 and about 87% for CD8, most primary-vaccination clones showed up again after the booster.

Using its own MiXCR run on the 5' RACE reads, TCRdb lists one record per CDR3 protein. The table records approximately 240,000 distinct CDR3 sequences, about 3.5% of them present only once. The TCR sequence derives from a man aged 18 to 30 who received the YFV17D yellow fever vaccine. The specimen comprised PBMCs, sampled 15 days after the yellow fever booster vaccination. The chain uses TRBV5-1 and TRBJ1-1; the D gene is possibly TRBD1 (6 bases). The CDR3 region has the DNA TGCGCCAGCAGCTTGCCGTTTGGGGGCGCGAGGACTGAAGCTTTCTTT. It encodes CASSLPFGGARTEAFF.